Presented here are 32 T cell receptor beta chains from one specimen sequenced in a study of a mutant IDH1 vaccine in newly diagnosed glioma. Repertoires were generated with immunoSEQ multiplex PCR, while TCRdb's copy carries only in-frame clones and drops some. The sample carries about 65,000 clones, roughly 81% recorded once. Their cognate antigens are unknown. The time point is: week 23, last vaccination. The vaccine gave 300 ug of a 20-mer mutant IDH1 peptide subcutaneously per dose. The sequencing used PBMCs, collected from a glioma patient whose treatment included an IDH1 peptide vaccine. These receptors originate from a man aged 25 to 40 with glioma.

CDR3 DNA sequence: TGTGCCAGCAGCTCGTCCGGACAGGGTCTATCTGATGAGCAGTTCTTC. Encoded protein: CASSSSGQGLSDEQFF. This chain links TRBV5-4 with TRBJ2-1, with 8 bases aligning to TRBD1. Unmatched junction bases numbered 13, after V lost 3 bases and J lost 8 bases. The CDR3 is made up of 16 amino acids. Germline lookup yields CDR1 SGHNT and CDR2 YYREEE (reference sequence).

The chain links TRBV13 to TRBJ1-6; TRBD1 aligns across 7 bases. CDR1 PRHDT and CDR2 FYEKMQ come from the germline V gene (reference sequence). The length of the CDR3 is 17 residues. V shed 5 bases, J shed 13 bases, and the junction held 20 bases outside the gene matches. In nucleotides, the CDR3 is TGTGCCAGCAGCCATACCTATATCGACAGGGCCTTTCACCCCCTCCACTTT. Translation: CASSHTYIDRAFHPLHF.

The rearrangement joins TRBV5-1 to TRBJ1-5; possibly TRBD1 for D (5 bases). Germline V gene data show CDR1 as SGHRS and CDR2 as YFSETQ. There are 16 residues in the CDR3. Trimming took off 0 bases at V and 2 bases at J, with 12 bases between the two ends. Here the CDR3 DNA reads TGCGCCAGCAGCTTGGGGTCTAGGGGAGGCAATCAGCCCCAGCATTTT. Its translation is CASSLGSRGGNQPQHF. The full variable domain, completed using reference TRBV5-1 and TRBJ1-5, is KAGVTQTPRYLIKTRGQQVTLSCSPISGHRSVSWYQQTPGQGLQFLFEYFSETQRNKGNFPGRFSGRQFSNSRSEMNVSTLELGDSALYLCASSLGSRGGNQPQHFGDGTRLSIL.

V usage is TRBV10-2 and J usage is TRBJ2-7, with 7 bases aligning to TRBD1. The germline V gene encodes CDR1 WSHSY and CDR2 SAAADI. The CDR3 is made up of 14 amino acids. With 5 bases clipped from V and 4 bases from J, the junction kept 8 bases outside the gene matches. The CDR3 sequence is CASSTLDREYEQYF. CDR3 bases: TGCGCCAGCAGTACATTAGACAGGGAATACGAGCAGTACTTC.

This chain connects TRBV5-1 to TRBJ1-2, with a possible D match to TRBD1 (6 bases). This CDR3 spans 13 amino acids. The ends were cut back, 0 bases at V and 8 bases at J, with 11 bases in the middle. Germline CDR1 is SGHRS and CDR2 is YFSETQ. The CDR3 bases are TGCGCCAGCAGCTTGGGTGCAGGGGTAGGCTACACCTTC. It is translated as CASSLGAGVGYTF.

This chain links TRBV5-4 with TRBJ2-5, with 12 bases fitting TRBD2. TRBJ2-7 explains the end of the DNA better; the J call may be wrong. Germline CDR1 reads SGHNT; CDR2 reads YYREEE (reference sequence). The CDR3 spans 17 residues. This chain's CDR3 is CASSLRLAGVRTYEQYF. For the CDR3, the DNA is TGTGCCAGCAGCCTACGACTAGCGGGGGTTCGAACCTACGAGCAGTACTTC.

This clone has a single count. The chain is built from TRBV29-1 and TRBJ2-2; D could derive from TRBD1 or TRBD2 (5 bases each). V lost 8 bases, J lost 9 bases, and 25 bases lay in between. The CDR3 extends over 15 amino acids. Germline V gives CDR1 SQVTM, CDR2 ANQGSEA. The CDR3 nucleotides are TGCAGCTCCCTCCCAGGGTGGAGGACCGTGAGGGAGCTGTTTTTT. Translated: CSSLPGWRTVRELFF.

The CDR3 region is CASSWTGDILDGYTF. The CDR3 DNA sequence: TGCGCCAGCAGCTGGACAGGGGATATCCTTGATGGCTACACCTTC. The gene calls are TRBV5-1 and TRBJ1-2; TRBD1 agrees at 9 bases. Unmatched junction bases numbered 9, after V lost 3 bases and J lost 6 bases. In germline, CDR1 is SGHRS, CDR2 YFSETQ. The CDR3 covers 15 residues.

The CDR3 bases are TGCGCCAGCAGCCAAGGGGGTACTAGCGGGGGCGGGAATGAGCAGTTCTTC. Its translation is CASSQGGTSGGGNEQFF. The rearrangement uses TRBV4-1 and TRBJ2-1; 11 bases are shared with TRBD2. This CDR3 is built from 17 residues. Trimming at V came to 1 base and at J to 7 bases, leaving 9 bases not matched to a gene. The germline gives CDR1 MGHRA, CDR2 YSYEKL.

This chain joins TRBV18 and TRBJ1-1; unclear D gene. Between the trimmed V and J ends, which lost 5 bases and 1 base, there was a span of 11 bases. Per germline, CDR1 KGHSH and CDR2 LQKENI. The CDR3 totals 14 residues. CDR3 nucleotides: TGTGCCAGCTCAACCACGGTGGAGAACACTGAAGCTTTCTTT. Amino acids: CASSTTVENTEAFF.

The CDR3 nucleotides read TGCGCCAGCAGCTTGATGACGGGGGAGACCCAGTACTTC. Its translation is CASSLMTGETQYF. This chain connects TRBV5-1 to TRBJ2-5; maybe TRBD2 (5 bases). Germline V gene sequence: CDR1 SGHRS, CDR2 YFSETQ. The CDR3 contains 13 residues. Trimming pared 1 base from V and 5 bases from J, leaving 9 bases between.

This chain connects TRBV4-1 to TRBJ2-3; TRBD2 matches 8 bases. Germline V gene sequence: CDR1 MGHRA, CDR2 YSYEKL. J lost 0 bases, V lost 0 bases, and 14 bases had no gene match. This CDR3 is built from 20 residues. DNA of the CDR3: TGCGCCAGCAGCCAAGAATGGTCCGGACTCCGACTAGCGAGCACAGATACGCAGTATTTT. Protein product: CASSQEWSGLRLASTDTQYF.

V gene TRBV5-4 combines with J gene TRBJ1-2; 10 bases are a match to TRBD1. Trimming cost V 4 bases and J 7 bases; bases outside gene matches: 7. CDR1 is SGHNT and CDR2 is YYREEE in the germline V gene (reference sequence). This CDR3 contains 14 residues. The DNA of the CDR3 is TGTGCCAGCAGCCCGGGACAGGGGATGCGTGGCTACACCTTC. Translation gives CASSPGQGMRGYTF.

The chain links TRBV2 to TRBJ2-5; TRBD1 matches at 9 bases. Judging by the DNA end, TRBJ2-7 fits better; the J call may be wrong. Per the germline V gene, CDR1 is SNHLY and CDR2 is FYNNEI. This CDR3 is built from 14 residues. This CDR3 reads CASRKQGAGYEQYF. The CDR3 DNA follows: TGTGCCAGCAGGAAACAGGGGGCAGGCTACGAGCAGTACTTC.

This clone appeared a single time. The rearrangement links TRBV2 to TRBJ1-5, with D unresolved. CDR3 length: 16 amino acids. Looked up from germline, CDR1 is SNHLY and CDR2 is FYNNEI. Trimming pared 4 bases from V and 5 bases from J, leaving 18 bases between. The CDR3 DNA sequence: TGTGCCAGCAGTGGTTCCAGAACTTCAGGTCATCAGCCCCAGCATTTT. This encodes CASSGSRTSGHQPQHF.

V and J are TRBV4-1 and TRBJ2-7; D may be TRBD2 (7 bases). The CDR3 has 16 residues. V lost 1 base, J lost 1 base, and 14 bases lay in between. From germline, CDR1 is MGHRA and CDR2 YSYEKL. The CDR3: CASSQGHGGPSYEQYF. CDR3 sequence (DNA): TGCGCCAGCAGCCAAGGGCACGGGGGGCCTTCCTACGAGCAGTACTTC.

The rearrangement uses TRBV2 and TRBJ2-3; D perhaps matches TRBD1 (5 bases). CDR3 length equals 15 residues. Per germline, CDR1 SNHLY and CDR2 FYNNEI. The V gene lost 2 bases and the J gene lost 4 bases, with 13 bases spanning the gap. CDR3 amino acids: CASSEKGWPSDTQYF. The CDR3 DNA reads TGTGCCAGCAGTGAAAAGGGGTGGCCTTCAGATACGCAGTATTTT. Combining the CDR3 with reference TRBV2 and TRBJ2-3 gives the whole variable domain EPEVTQTPSHQVTQMGQEVILRCVPISNHLYFYWYRQILGQKVEFLVSFYNNEISEKSEIFDDQFSVERPDGSNFTLKIRSTKLEDSAMYFCASSEKGWPSDTQYFGPGTRLTVL.

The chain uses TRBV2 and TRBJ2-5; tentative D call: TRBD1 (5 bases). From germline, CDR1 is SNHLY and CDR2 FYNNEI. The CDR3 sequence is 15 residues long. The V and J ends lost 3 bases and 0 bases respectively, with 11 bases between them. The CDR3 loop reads CASSDQGQYQETQYF. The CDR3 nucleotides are TGTGCCAGCAGTGATCAGGGCCAGTACCAAGAGACCCAGTACTTC.

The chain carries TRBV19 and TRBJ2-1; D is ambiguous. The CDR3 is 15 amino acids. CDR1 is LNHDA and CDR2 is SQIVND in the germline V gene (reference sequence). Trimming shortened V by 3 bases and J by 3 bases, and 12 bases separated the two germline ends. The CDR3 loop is CASSIWSGGYNEQFF. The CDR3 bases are TGTGCCAGTAGTATCTGGTCGGGTGGCTACAATGAGCAGTTCTTC.

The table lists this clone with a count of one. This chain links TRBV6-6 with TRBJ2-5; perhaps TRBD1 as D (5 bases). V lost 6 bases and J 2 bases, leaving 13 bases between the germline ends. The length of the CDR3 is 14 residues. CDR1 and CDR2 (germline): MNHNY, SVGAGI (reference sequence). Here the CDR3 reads CASRFTGGQETQYF. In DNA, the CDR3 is TGTGCCAGCAGATTCACAGGCGGACAAGAGACCCAGTACTTC.

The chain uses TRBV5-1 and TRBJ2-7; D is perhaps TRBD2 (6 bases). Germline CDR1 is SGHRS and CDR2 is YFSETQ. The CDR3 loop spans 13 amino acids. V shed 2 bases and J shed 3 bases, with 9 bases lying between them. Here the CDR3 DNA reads TGCGCCAGCAGCTTTTCGCGGGACTACGAGCAGTACTTC. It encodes CASSFSRDYEQYF.

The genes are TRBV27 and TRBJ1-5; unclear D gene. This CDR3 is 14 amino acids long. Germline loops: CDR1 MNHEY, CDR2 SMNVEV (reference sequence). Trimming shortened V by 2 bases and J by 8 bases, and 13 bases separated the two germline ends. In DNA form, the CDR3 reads TGTGCCAGCAGTTTAAGCGGGGTTGGAGAGCCCCAGCATTTT. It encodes CASSLSGVGEPQHF.

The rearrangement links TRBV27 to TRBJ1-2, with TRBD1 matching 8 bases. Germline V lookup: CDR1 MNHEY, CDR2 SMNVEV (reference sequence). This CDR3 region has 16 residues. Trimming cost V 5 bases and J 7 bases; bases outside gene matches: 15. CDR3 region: CASSRGDRISSGGYTF. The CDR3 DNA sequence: TGTGCCAGCAGTCGGGGGGACAGGATCAGTTCGGGTGGCTACACCTTC.

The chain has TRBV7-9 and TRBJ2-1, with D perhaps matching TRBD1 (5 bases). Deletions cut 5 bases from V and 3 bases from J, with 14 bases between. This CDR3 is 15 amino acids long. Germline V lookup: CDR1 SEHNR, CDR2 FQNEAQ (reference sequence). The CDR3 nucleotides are TGTGCCAGCAGCCCAGGGTTCGGATACTACAATGAGCAGTTCTTC. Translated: CASSPGFGYYNEQFF.

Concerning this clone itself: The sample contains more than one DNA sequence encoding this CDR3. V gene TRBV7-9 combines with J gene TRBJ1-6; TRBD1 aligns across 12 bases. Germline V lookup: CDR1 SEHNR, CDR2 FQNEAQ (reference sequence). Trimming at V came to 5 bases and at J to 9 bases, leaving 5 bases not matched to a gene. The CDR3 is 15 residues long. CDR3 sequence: CASSTGQGALSPLHF. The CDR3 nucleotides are TGTGCCAGCAGCACGGGACAGGGGGCTCTTTCACCCCTCCACTTT.

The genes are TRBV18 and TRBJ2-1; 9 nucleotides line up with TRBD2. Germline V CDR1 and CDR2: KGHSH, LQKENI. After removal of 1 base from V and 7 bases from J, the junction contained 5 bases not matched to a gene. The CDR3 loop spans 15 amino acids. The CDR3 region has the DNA TGTGCCAGCTCACCACAGCGGGGGGCGAAGAATGAGCAGTTCTTC. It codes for CASSPQRGAKNEQFF.

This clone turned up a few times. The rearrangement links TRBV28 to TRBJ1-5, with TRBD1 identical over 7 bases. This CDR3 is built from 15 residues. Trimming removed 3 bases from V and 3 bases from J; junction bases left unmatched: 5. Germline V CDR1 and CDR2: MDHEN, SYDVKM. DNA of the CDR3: TGTGCCAGCAGTTTCACAGGGGCGTTCAATCAGCCCCAGCATTTT. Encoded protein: CASSFTGAFNQPQHF.

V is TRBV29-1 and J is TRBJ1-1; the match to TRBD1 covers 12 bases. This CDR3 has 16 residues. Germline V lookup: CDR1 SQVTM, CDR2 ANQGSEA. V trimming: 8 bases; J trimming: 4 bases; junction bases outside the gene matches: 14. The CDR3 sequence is CSLTRGQGAGSTEAFF. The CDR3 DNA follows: TGCAGCCTCACAAGGGGACAGGGGGCCGGTAGCACTGAAGCTTTCTTT.

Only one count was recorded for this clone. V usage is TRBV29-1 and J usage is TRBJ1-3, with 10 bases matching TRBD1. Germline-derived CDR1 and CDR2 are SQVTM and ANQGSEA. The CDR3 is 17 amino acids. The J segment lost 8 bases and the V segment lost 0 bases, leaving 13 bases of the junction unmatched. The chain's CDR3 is CSVEDDPGDRGEDTIYF. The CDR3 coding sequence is TGCAGCGTTGAAGATGACCCCGGGGACAGGGGAGAAGACACCATATATTTT. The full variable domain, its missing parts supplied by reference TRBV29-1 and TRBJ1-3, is SAVISQKPSRDICQRGTSLTIQCQVDSQVTMMFWYRQQPGQSLTLIATANQGSEATYESGFVIDKFPISRPNLTFSTLTVSNMSPEDSSIYLCSVEDDPGDRGEDTIYFGEGSWLTVV.

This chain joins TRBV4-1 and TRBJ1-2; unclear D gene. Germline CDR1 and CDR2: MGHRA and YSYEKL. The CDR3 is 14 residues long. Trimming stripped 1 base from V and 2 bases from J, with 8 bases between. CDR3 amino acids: CASSQVGKNYGYTF. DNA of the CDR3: TGCGCCAGCAGCCAAGTCGGGAAAAACTATGGCTACACCTTC.

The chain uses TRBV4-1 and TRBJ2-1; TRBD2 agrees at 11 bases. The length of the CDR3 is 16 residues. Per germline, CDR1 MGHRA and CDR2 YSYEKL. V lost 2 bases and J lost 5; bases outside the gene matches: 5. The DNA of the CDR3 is TGCGCCAGCAGCCAACCTAGCGGGGGGATCCACAATGAGCAGTTCTTC. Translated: CASSQPSGGIHNEQFF.

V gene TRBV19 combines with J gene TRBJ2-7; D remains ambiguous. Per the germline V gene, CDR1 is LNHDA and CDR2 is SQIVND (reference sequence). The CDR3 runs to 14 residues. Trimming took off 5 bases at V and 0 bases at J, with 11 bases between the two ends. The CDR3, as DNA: TGTGCCAGTAGTGTGCAGGTTTACTCCTACGAGCAGTACTTC. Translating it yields CASSVQVYSYEQYF.